The T cell receptor (beta chain) under discussion was sequenced for a study of breast tumors, draining lymph nodes, adjacent tissues. Breast cancer patients provided tissue from their axillary draining lymph nodes. Trimming took 0 bases from V and 2 from J, leaving 9 bases between them. The CDR3 is made up of 14 amino acids. The V gene's germline CDR1 is SGHRS and CDR2 YFSETQ. TCRdb itself ran the multiplex PCR reads through MiXCR, one entry per CDR3 protein. The sample lists 250,000 or so distinct CDR3 sequences; around 31% were seen once. This clonotype was found many times. The gene calls are TRBV5-1 and TRBJ2-7; unclear D gene. The TCR originated in a female donor with breast cancer. Some clones in this sample may be carry-over from other donors' samples. Material: axillary lymph node tissue. The CDR3 coding sequence is TGCGCCAGCAGCTTGGGCCTTGGAACCTACGAGCAGTACTTC. This translates into CASSLGLGTYEQYF.